The 17 T cell receptor beta chains below were found in one sample sequenced in a study of cytomegalovirus exposure and HLA in healthy donors. Using immunoSEQ multiplex PCR, the repertoire was profiled, and TCRdb retains in-frame clones only, with some absent. Among about 140,000 clones, almost 85% were seen once, and the ten largest hold roughly 1.4%. Sample: PBMCs. The receptor source for this set is a young woman in good health and CMV-seronegative.

The V call is TRBV28, the J call TRBJ1-3; D is ambiguous. Germline CDR1 reads MDHEN; CDR2 reads SYDVKM. Trimming removed 5 bases at V and 2 bases at J, with 7 bases between. The length of the CDR3 is 13 residues. CDR3 nucleotides: TGTGCCAGCAGTACCCAGACTGGAAACACCATATATTTT. It encodes CASSTQTGNTIYF. The whole variable domain, filled in from reference TRBV28 and TRBJ1-3, reads DVKVTQSSRYLVKRTGEKVFLECVQDMDHENMFWYRQDPGLGLRLIYFSYDVKMKEKGDIPEGYSVSREKKERFSLILESASTNQTSMYLCASSTQTGNTIYFGEGSWLTVV.

The chain is built from TRBV2 and TRBJ1-2, with TRBD1 matching over 12 bases. Trimming took 2 bases from V and 7 from J; bases not matched to a gene: 8. CDR3 length: 16 amino acids. Germline CDR1 SNHLY, CDR2 FYNNEI. CDR3 loop: CASSERVGTGGSGYTF. In nucleotides, the CDR3 is TGTGCCAGCAGTGAAAGGGTCGGGACAGGGGGCTCTGGCTACACCTTC.

The chain links TRBV28 to TRBJ2-3; D possibly corresponds to TRBD1 (5 bases). The CDR3 sequence is 15 residues long. V lost 3 bases and J 2 bases, leaving 12 bases between the germline ends. Germline V gene sequence: CDR1 MDHEN, CDR2 SYDVKM. The CDR3 loop is CASSFVDSSTDTQYF. The DNA of the CDR3 is TGTGCCAGCAGTTTCGTCGACAGTTCCACAGATACGCAGTATTTT.

This chain's CDR3 is CASSSRTIQETQYF. The CDR3, as DNA: TGTGCCAGCAGTTCTAGGACTATCCAAGAGACCCAGTACTTC. The V call is TRBV6-5, the J call TRBJ2-5; possible D gene TRBD2, 6 bases. The CDR3 is made up of 14 amino acids. The V and J ends lost 4 bases and 1 base respectively, with 10 bases between them. In germline, CDR1 is MNHEY, CDR2 SVGAGI.

This chain connects TRBV11-3 to TRBJ1-5, with 8 positions matching TRBD1. Germline V CDR1 and CDR2: SGHNT, YENEEA. The CDR3 is 17 amino acids. The ends lost 4 bases at V and 2 bases at J; junction bases unmatched: 10. Here the CDR3 reads CASSSKITGGGNQPQHF. In nucleotides, the CDR3 is TGTGCCAGCAGCTCAAAAATTACAGGGGGAGGCAATCAGCCCCAGCATTTT.

This chain joins TRBV2 and TRBJ1-1, with D unresolved. This CDR3 has 14 amino acids. Trimming pared 8 bases from V and 2 bases from J, leaving 15 bases between. CDR1 and CDR2 (germline): SNHLY, FYNNEI. CDR3 coding DNA: TGTGCCAGCTTCACCAGGTCCCTTAACACTGAAGCTTTCTTT. Residues: CASFTRSLNTEAFF.

A few counts support this clone. The V call is TRBV28, the J call TRBJ1-1, with 8 positions matching TRBD1. V trimming: 8 bases; J trimming: 0 bases; junction bases outside the gene matches: 5. Germline CDR1 is MDHEN and CDR2 is SYDVKM. This CDR3 has 14 residues. The chain's CDR3 is CASRWTGLNTEAFF. The CDR3 bases are TGTGCCAGCCGATGGACAGGGCTGAACACTGAAGCTTTCTTT.

CDR3 protein: CASSPALDKGTQYF. CDR3 coding DNA: TGTGCCAGCTCACCAGCCTTAGACAAAGGGACCCAGTACTTC. The chain has TRBV18 and TRBJ2-5; D is uncertain. This CDR3 has 14 amino acids. V lost 2 bases to trimming and J lost 7 bases, with 14 bases between them. Germline V CDR1 and CDR2: KGHSH, LQKENI.

The V and J genes are TRBV18 and TRBJ1-4; TRBD1 matches 8 bases. Germline V gene data show CDR1 as KGHSH and CDR2 as LQKENI. The CDR3 consists of 15 residues. J lost 5 bases, V lost 4 bases, and 6 bases had no gene match. The CDR3 loop reads CASSLNQGANEKLFF. The CDR3 coding sequence is TGTGCCAGCTCACTAAACCAGGGGGCGAATGAAAAACTGTTTTTT.

This clone has a single count. The V and J genes are TRBV5-1 and TRBJ2-6; 7 bases agree with TRBD1. The germline V gene has CDR1 SGHRS and CDR2 YFSETQ. The CDR3 spans 17 residues. V trimming: 2 bases; J trimming: 1 base; junction bases outside the gene matches: 6. CDR3 nucleotide sequence: TGCGCCAGCAGCTTACAGGGGCCCGTGTCTGGGGCCAACGTCCTGACTTTC. Its protein is CASSLQGPVSGANVLTF. The whole variable domain, filled in from reference TRBV5-1 and TRBJ2-6, reads KAGVTQTPRYLIKTRGQQVTLSCSPISGHRSVSWYQQTPGQGLQFLFEYFSETQRNKGNFPGRFSGRQFSNSRSEMNVSTLELGDSALYLCASSLQGPVSGANVLTFGAGSRLTVL.

Note on this clone: The sample holds other DNA sequences that translate to the same CDR3. The chain recombines TRBV4-1 with TRBJ2-5, with TRBD2 matching over 8 bases. The J segment lost 5 bases and the V segment lost 1 base, leaving 3 bases of the junction unmatched. The CDR3 runs to 14 residues. Germline assignment: CDR1 MGHRA and CDR2 YSYEKL. The CDR3 is CASSQAGGAETQYF. CDR3 nucleotide sequence: TGCGCCAGCAGCCAAGCCGGGGGGGCTGAGACCCAGTACTTC.

In this sample, this clone turned up once. V gene TRBV18 combines with J gene TRBJ2-1; TRBD1 agrees at 7 bases. V shed 2 bases and J 3 bases; nucleotides not matched to a gene: 4. This CDR3 has 15 amino acids. Germline V gene sequence: CDR1 KGHSH, CDR2 LQKENI. The CDR3 DNA sequence: TGTGCCAGCTCACCAATCCAGGGGGACTACAATGAGCAGTTCTTC. Protein sequence: CASSPIQGDYNEQFF.

The gene calls are TRBV28 and TRBJ1-4, with TRBD1 matching over 10 bases. The germline CDR1 and CDR2 sequences are MDHEN and SYDVKM. After removal of 3 bases from V and 7 bases from J, the junction contained 8 bases not matched to a gene. There are 16 residues in the CDR3. DNA of the CDR3: TGTGCCAGCAGTTTGTGGACAGGGGGTCTTGGTGAAAAACTGTTTTTT. This codes for CASSLWTGGLGEKLFF. The full variable domain, with the rest looked up from reference TRBV28 and TRBJ1-4, is DVKVTQSSRYLVKRTGEKVFLECVQDMDHENMFWYRQDPGLGLRLIYFSYDVKMKEKGDIPEGYSVSREKKERFSLILESASTNQTSMYLCASSLWTGGLGEKLFFGSGTQLSVL.

This sequence joins TRBV27 and TRBJ1-6; D call uncertain. CDR3 size: 15 residues. V lost 3 bases and J lost 10, with 16 bases in between. The germline V gene has CDR1 MNHEY and CDR2 SMNVEV (reference sequence). For the CDR3, the DNA is TGTGCCAGCAGTTTGAGGCCGGATCATGGCTCACCCCTCCACTTT. Translated: CASSLRPDHGSPLHF.

The chain joins TRBV7-9 to TRBJ2-3; tentative D call: TRBD1 (6 bases). The CDR3 runs 14 residues. Trimming cost V 3 bases and J 0 bases, with 7 bases left between them. Germline values: CDR1 SEHNR, CDR2 FQNEAQ (reference sequence). As DNA, the CDR3 is TGTGCCAGCAGCTTCGGGACAAGCACAGATACGCAGTATTTT. It codes for CASSFGTSTDTQYF.

J is TRBJ2-3 and V is TRBV5-4, with 8 bases aligning to TRBD2. The CDR3 consists of 17 residues. V gave up 4 bases and J gave up 3 bases; unmatched junction bases: 13. Germline assignment: CDR1 SGHNT and CDR2 YYREEE (reference sequence). CDR3 in DNA: TGTGCCAGCAGCCCCATGGTCGGGGGGGCCTTAACAGATACGCAGTATTTT. Translation: CASSPMVGGALTDTQYF.

This chain uses TRBV5-1 with TRBJ1-1; D ambiguous. Germline assignment: CDR1 SGHRS and CDR2 YFSETQ. Deletions cut 0 bases from V and 2 bases from J, with 5 bases between. The CDR3 extends over 13 amino acids. CDR3 DNA sequence: TGCGCCAGCAGCTTGGTGTTAAACACTGAAGCTTTCTTT. It translates to CASSLVLNTEAFF.